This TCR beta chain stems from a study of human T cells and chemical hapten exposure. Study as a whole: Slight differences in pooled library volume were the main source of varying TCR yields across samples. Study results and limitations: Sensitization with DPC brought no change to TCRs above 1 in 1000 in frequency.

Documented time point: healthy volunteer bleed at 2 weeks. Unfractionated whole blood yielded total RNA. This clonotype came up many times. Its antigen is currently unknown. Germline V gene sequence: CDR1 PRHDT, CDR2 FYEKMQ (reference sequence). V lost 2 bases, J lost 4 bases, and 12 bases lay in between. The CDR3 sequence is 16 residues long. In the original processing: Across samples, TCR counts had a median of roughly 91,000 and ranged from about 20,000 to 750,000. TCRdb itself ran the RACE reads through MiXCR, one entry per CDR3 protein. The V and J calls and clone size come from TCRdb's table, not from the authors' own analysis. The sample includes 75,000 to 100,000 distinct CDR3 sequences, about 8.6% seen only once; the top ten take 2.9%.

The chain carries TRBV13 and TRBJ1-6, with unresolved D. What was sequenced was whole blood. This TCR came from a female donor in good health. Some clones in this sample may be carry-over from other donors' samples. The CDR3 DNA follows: TGTGCCAGCAGCTTAACGGTGGTGGGATATAATTCACCCCTCCACTTT. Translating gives CASSLTVVGYNSPLHF.